The 10 T cell receptor beta chains reported below all come from one sample, sequenced in a study of blood T cells in healthy people across ages. A second PCR of 7 to 11 cycles used a sample-barcoded 5' primer and a J-beta primer mix. TCRdb fed the 5' RACE reads into MiXCR, producing one record per CDR3 protein. The sample has 1.8 million or so distinct CDR3 sequences; 39% are singletons. Sequencing was done on a sample of blood. Every receptor here comes from a human donor in good health.

The chain has TRBV20-1 and TRBJ2-5; D is uncertain. In germline, CDR1 is DFQATT, CDR2 SNEGSKA (reference sequence). V lost 7 bases and J lost 5, with 11 bases in between. The CDR3 spans 11 residues. CDR3 in amino acids: CSVDPRETQYF. DNA of the CDR3: TGCAGTGTGGACCCGAGGGAGACCCAGTACTTC.

This chain uses TRBV3-1 with TRBJ2-7; D remains ambiguous. With 4 bases removed from V and 0 bases from J, the gap between germline ends came to 13 bases. In germline, CDR1 is LGHDT, CDR2 YNNKEL (reference sequence). The CDR3 loop spans 15 amino acids. The CDR3 loop reads CASSRIDGSSYEQYF. In DNA, the CDR3 is TGTGCCAGCAGCCGAATAGACGGCAGCTCCTACGAGCAGTACTTC.

The chain links TRBV7-2 to TRBJ2-3, with D perhaps assigned TRBD1 or TRBD2 (7 bases each). CDR3 length equals 17 residues. Trimming stripped 5 bases from V and 3 bases from J, with 21 bases between. From germline, CDR1 is SGHTA and CDR2 FQGNSA. The CDR3 nucleotides read TGTGCCAGCAGCCTGCGAACAGGGGTGGGGGGGACAGATACGCAGTATTTT. Translation: CASSLRTGVGGTDTQYF.

This clonotype was seen a few times. The V gene is TRBV7-9, the J gene TRBJ1-2; 9 bases align to TRBD1. The J segment lost 8 bases and the V segment lost 0 bases, leaving 4 bases of the junction unmatched. Germline values: CDR1 SEHNR, CDR2 FQNEAQ (reference sequence). CDR3 length equals 14 residues. For the CDR3, the DNA is TGTGCCAGCAGCTTAGCCGGGACAGGGAAAGGCTACACCTTC. As protein: CASSLAGTGKGYTF.

J is TRBJ1-6 and V is TRBV27, with D possibly being TRBD1 (6 bases). CDR1 is MNHEY, CDR2 SMNVEV, per germline (reference sequence). The CDR3 contains 18 residues. V was trimmed by 0 bases and J by 7 bases, leaving 19 bases between them. DNA of the CDR3: TGTGCCAGCAGTTTATCGATCCAGGGGTTGCAGCGGAATTCACCCCTCCACTTT. It codes for CASSLSIQGLQRNSPLHF.

This clonotype was counted a few times. This chain links TRBV20-1 with TRBJ2-7; D may be TRBD1 or TRBD2 (5 bases each). The CDR3 loop spans 12 amino acids. Deletions cut 5 bases from V and 4 bases from J, with 12 bases between. Germline V gene data show CDR1 as DFQATT and CDR2 as SNEGSKA (reference sequence). The CDR3 DNA reads TGCAGTGCTGGGACGCGAGGATACGAGCAGTACTTC. The encoded protein is CSAGTRGYEQYF.

This clonotype occurred many times. The junction and the germline gene differ at one end; a read error may be behind it. The chain employs TRBV12-3 or TRBV12-4 and TRBJ2-3; no clear D gene. The CDR3 totals 14 residues. DNA for the CDR3: TGTGCCAGCAGCTTAGGCCGCTACACAGATACGCAGTATTTT. Its translation: CASSLGRYTDTQYF.

Notes on this clonotype: An end of the junction differs from the germline gene, which may be a read error. The CDR3 sequence: CASSLASSEGTYTQYF. DNA for the CDR3: TGTGCCAGCAGCTTAGCTTCCAGCGAAGGCACATATACGCAGTATTTT. The J gene is TRBJ2-3, the V gene TRBV7-9; D not certain. The CDR3 length is 16 residues. The germline CDR1 and CDR2 sequences are SEHNR and FQNEAQ (reference sequence).

This clonotype has just a few counts. Written as DNA, the CDR3 is TGTGCCAGCAGCCAAGGGACAGGGCTCCGGATGGGAGAGACCCAGTACTTC. Residues: CASSQGTGLRMGETQYF. This sequence joins TRBV5-4 and TRBJ2-5; 9 nucleotides line up with TRBD1. The CDR3 has 17 residues. Germline lookup yields CDR1 SGHNT and CDR2 YYREEE (reference sequence). V lost 4 bases to trimming and J lost 4 bases; unmatched junction nucleotides: 14.

As regards this clonotype: The junction departs from the called germline gene at one end, perhaps through a read error. J is TRBJ1-1 and V is TRBV27; D unclear. The CDR3 has 13 amino acids. The germline CDR1 and CDR2 sequences are MNHEY and SMNVEV (reference sequence). The CDR3 spells CACSRAANTEAFF. DNA of the CDR3: TGTGCCTGCAGTAGGGCCGCGAACACTGAAGCTTTCTTT.